Listed below are T cell receptor beta chains from one sample, sequenced in a study of OX40 agonist ivuxolimab in advanced cancers. Only in-frame clones appear in the TCRdb table, and some are missing; sequencing was by immunoSEQ multiplex PCR. Among 70,000 to 100,000 clones listed, approximately 84% were seen once. Sequenced material: CD4+ or CD8+ T cells sorted from blood, taken in a trial of the OX40 agonist ivuxolimab. The receptors originated from an adult with an advanced solid tumor such as melanoma, head and neck, liver or kidney cancer. CDR3s include the opening cysteine and the closing phenylalanine or tryptophan. The D gene is left open where the match is weak. Clone sizes are given selectively: once, few, many, or a class where the clone is expanded.

V	J	D	size	DNA	CDR3
TRBV2	TRBJ1-5	NA	few	TGTGCCAGCAGTGAAGCGACAGGTAATCAGCCCCAGCATTTT	CASSEATGNQPQHF
TRBV4-2	TRBJ2-1	NA	once	TGTGCCAGCAGCCAAACTAGGGGGTCCTACAATGAGCAGTTCTTC	CASSQTRGSYNEQFF
TRBV6-5	TRBJ1-2	NA	NA	TGTGCCAGCAGTTTCTCAGGCCGGGAAGGCTACACCTTC	CASSFSGREGYTF
TRBV18	TRBJ2-5	NA	once	TGTGCCAGCTCACCGGCGGGGCGAGAGACCCAGTACTTC	CASSPAGRETQYF
TRBV5-1	TRBJ2-3	NA	NA	TGCGCCAGCAGCTTGGTCCAAACGAACACAGATACGCAGTATTTT	CASSLVQTNTDTQYF
TRBV15	TRBJ2-1	TRBD2	NA	TGTGCCACCAGCAGAGGCGGGAGCTACAATGAGCAGTTCTTC	CATSRGGSYNEQFF
TRBV9	TRBJ1-1	NA	few	TGTGCCAGCAGCCCCTCCGTCATGAACACTGAAGCTTTCTTT	CASSPSVMNTEAFF
TRBV6-1	TRBJ2-1	NA	NA	TGTGCCAGCACCCTAGGGCTAGCCGGTTACAATGAGCAGTTCTTC	CASTLGLAGYNEQFF
TRBV18	TRBJ2-6	NA	NA	TGTGCCAGCTCAGGATTACAGGGCTCTGGGGCCAACGTCCTGACTTTC	CASSGLQGSGANVLTF
TRBV6-1	TRBJ2-7	NA	NA	TGTGCCAGCAGTGAAGCAGCCGGAAGACTTACCTACGAGCAGTACTTC	CASSEAAGRLTYEQYF
TRBV5-6	TRBJ2-5	NA	NA	TGTGCCAGCAGCTTGGTTTCAGCCCAAGAGACCCAGTACTTC	CASSLVSAQETQYF
TRBV28	TRBJ2-2	NA	NA	TGTGCCAGCAGTCCCATGGGGTCGAGCACCGGGGAGCTGTTTTTT	CASSPMGSSTGELFF
TRBV5-1	TRBJ2-3	NA	NA	TGCGCCAGCCAAGAGGAGGGGGCTGGTACGCAGTATTTT	CASQEEGAGTQYF
TRBV7-3	TRBJ2-7	NA	few	TGTGCCAGCAGCTCGGGGACCCGCGGCGAGCAGTACTTC	CASSSGTRGEQYF
TRBV2	TRBJ2-3	NA	NA	TGTGCCAGCAGGACTAGCACAGATACGCAGTATTTT	CASRTSTDTQYF
TRBV19	TRBJ2-1	NA	NA	TGTGCCAGTAGTATCCTCGGGTATGAGCAGTTCTTC	CASSILGYEQFF
TRBV5-4	TRBJ1-1	TRBD1	NA	TGTGCCAGCAGCCCAAGGACAGGGGGCGCGAGTGGGACTGAAGCTTTCTTT	CASSPRTGGASGTEAFF
TRBV6-5	TRBJ1-2	TRBD1	NA	TGTGCCAGCAGCCCCGGGACAGGGCGGTATGGCCACACCTTC	CASSPGTGRYGHTF
TRBV7-2	TRBJ2-3	TRBD2	NA	TGTGCCAGCAGCCGAACCGGAACTAGCGGGAGTAGGTTT	CASSRTGTSGSRF
TRBV5-4	TRBJ2-5	TRBD1	NA	TGTGCCAGCAGCCTGACAGGGTCCCAGCAAGAGACCCAGTACTTC	CASSLTGSQQETQYF
TRBV14	TRBJ1-1	TRBD1	NA	TGTGCCAACAGACAGGGGGCGTTTGAAAACACTGAAGCTTTCTTT	CANRQGAFENTEAFF
TRBV29-1	TRBJ2-5	NA	NA	TGCAGCGTCGCGGACAGCCAAGAGACCCAGTACTTC	CSVADSQETQYF
TRBV5-6	TRBJ2-2	TRBD2	NA	TGTGCCAGCAGCCCCCTAGCGGGAGGAGTTGGGACCGGGGAGCTGTTTTTT	CASSPLAGGVGTGELFF